This T cell receptor beta chain was sequenced during a study of molecular identifiers for immune sequencing clone quantification. Study context: Four portions were sequenced after RNA from approximately 22,000 or 94,000 naive CD8 cells was split five ways in replicates.

Sorted naive CD8 T cells, 20,000 to 1,000,000, were sequenced from 10%, 30% or 50% RNA. The germline V gene encodes CDR1 SGHAT and CDR2 FQNNGV. Trimming took 0 bases from V and 3 from J, leaving 17 bases between them. The CDR3 is 17 amino acids. It was with previously described methods and listed TCR primers that bulk TCR libraries were made. In TCRdb, the PCR reads were re-called with MiXCR into one record per CDR3 protein. The sample lists about 640,000 distinct CDR3 sequences; 20% were seen once. This clonotype was detected only a few times. The sample was naive CD8+ T cells from blood, with Jurkat cell RNA spiked in. Subset: FACS-sorted CD8+CD4-CCR7+CD45RA+ naive T cells. This clonotype was sampled from a human donor in good health. Some libraries in this study had Jurkat cell RNA spiked in. The chain carries TRBV11-2 and TRBJ1-1; no firm D call. DNA of the CDR3: TGTGCCAGCAGCTTAGAAAGAGGGAGCGGCTTGGACACTGAAGCTTTCTTT. Its translation is CASSLERGSGLDTEAFF.